This entry lists 26 T cell receptor beta chains sequenced from one sample in a study of shared T cell receptors in the human thymus. Method: immunoSEQ multiplex PCR; TCRdb's copy keeps in-frame clones and lacks some. The data hold 600,000 to 900,000 clones, with 75% to 90% observed a single time. This same sample was also taken into another study, of human thymus T cells.

The sequenced sample consisted of thymocytes. The receptors here all came from a girl under three years old with a congenital heart defect.

This sequence joins TRBV27 and TRBJ2-3; 9 bases are a match to TRBD1. Germline-derived CDR1 and CDR2 are MNHEY and SMNVEV (reference sequence). The J segment lost 1 base and the V segment lost 0 bases, leaving 11 bases of the junction unmatched. The length of the CDR3 is 19 residues. CDR3 sequence: CASSLSRERQGGGTDTQYF. CDR3 nucleotide sequence: TGTGCCAGCAGTTTATCGAGGGAAAGACAGGGGGGAGGCACAGATACGCAGTATTTT.

V is TRBV11-2 and J is TRBJ1-2, with a possible D match to TRBD1 (5 bases). Germline CDR1 is SGHAT and CDR2 is FQNNGV. V was pared by 1 base and J by 5 bases, with 17 bases between. This CDR3 comprises 16 residues. CDR3 in amino acids: CASSLVGFRDYYGYTF. The CDR3 DNA sequence: TGTGCCAGCAGCTTAGTCGGCTTCAGGGATTATTATGGCTACACCTTC. Based on the CDR3 plus reference TRBV11-2 and TRBJ1-2, the full variable domain is EAGVAQSPRYKIIEKRQSVAFWCNPISGHATLYWYQQILGQGPKLLIQFQNNGVVDDSQLPKDRFSAERLKGVDSTLKIQPAKLEDSAVYLCASSLVGFRDYYGYTFGSGTRLTVV.

This chain joins TRBV5-1 and TRBJ2-7; D possibly corresponds to TRBD2 (6 bases). From germline, CDR1 is SGHRS and CDR2 YFSETQ. With 4 bases removed from V and 7 bases from J, the gap between germline ends came to 12 bases. The length of the CDR3 is 12 residues. This CDR3 reads CASSPRAGEQYF. CDR3 in DNA: TGCGCCAGCAGCCCCAGGGCGGGGGAGCAGTACTTC.

Points on this clone: The junction departs from the called germline gene at one end, perhaps through a read error. J is TRBJ1-2 and V is TRBV4-3; no firm D call. There are 14 residues in the CDR3. CDR1 is LGHNA, CDR2 YSLEER, per germline. The DNA of the CDR3 is TGCGCCAGCAGCCAAGATCTAACCTACTATAGCTACACCTTC. Translating gives CASSQDLTYYSYTF.

The CDR3 DNA reads TGTGCCAGCAGCCCACTGGGGACAGGGAGTGGCTACACCTTC. As protein: CASSPLGTGSGYTF. The chain couples TRBV14 to TRBJ1-2; TRBD1 aligns across 9 bases. Germline trimming cut 4 bases from V and 7 bases from J; bases unmatched to any gene: 7. Germline CDR1 is SGHDN and CDR2 is FVKESK. The CDR3 is made up of 14 amino acids.

The chain recombines TRBV5-1 with TRBJ1-2; perhaps TRBD1 as D (5 bases). The CDR3 consists of 16 residues. CDR1 is SGHRS, CDR2 YFSETQ, per germline. V was clipped by 1 base and J by 1 base, with 14 bases between them. The CDR3 nucleotides are TGCGCCAGCAGCTTGTGTCTCGACAGCTATAACTATGGCTACACCTTC. Translation: CASSLCLDSYNYGYTF.

J is TRBJ1-2 and V is TRBV4-1; D uncertain. The ends were cut back, 0 bases at V and 4 bases at J, with 12 bases in the middle. The CDR3 contains 15 residues. Germline V gives CDR1 MGHRA, CDR2 YSYEKL. DNA for the CDR3: TGCGCCAGCAGCCAAGAGGCAGAACCACCCTATGGCTACACCTTC. It translates to CASSQEAEPPYGYTF.

This clone was found a few times. The V call is TRBV6-5, the J call TRBJ2-2; 9 nucleotides agree with TRBD1. Trimming took 6 bases from V and 4 from J; bases not matched to a gene: 6. From germline, CDR1 is MNHEY and CDR2 SVGAGI. The CDR3 consists of 15 residues. CDR3 in amino acids: CASSPQGASTGELFF. The CDR3 nucleotides read TGTGCCAGCAGCCCACAGGGGGCGAGCACCGGGGAGCTGTTTTTT.

The chain links TRBV30 to TRBJ1-1; TRBD1 matches 7 bases. Trimming took 4 bases from V and 5 from J; bases not matched to a gene: 10. The CDR3 has 14 residues. The germline gives CDR1 GTSNPN, CDR2 SVGIG (reference sequence). The chain's CDR3 is CAWTHRTGTTEAFF. CDR3 nucleotide sequence: TGTGCCTGGACCCATAGGACAGGTACAACTGAAGCTTTCTTT.

J is TRBJ2-7 and V is TRBV5-1, with 7 bases fitting TRBD1. The germline V gene encodes CDR1 SGHRS and CDR2 YFSETQ. This CDR3 has 16 residues. J gave up 4 bases and V 5 bases, and 15 bases lay outside the gene matches. CDR3 nucleotide sequence: TGCGCCAGCAGGAAATTCCGGGACAGTAGTACGTACGAGCAGTACTTC. As protein: CASRKFRDSSTYEQYF.

The J gene is TRBJ2-1, the V gene TRBV5-5; 14 bases are shared with TRBD2. V trimming: 4 bases; J trimming: 9 bases; junction bases outside the gene matches: 6. CDR1 SGHKS and CDR2 YYEKEE come from the germline V gene (reference sequence). The CDR3 covers 15 residues. The CDR3 nucleotides read TGTGCCAGCAGCCCGACTAGCGGGGGGGCAGGTGAGCAGTTCTTC. This encodes CASSPTSGGAGEQFF.

The V gene is TRBV5-6, the J gene TRBJ1-1, with a weak D call TRBD1 (6 bases). The germline V and J ends were trimmed by 0 bases and 0 bases, with 6 bases remaining between them. The CDR3 is 14 residues long. Looked up from germline, CDR1 is SGHDT and CDR2 is YYEEEE. The CDR3 region has the DNA TGTGCCAGCAGCTTGGGGACAGTGAACACTGAAGCTTTCTTT. Its protein product is CASSLGTVNTEAFF.

The V call is TRBV28, the J call TRBJ1-2; 12 bases agree with TRBD1. V gave up 6 bases and J gave up 8 bases; unmatched junction bases: 7. The CDR3 loop spans 14 amino acids. Germline lookup yields CDR1 MDHEN and CDR2 SYDVKM. CDR3 protein: CASRKGQGAGGYTF. CDR3 sequence (DNA): TGTGCCAGCAGAAAGGGACAGGGGGCGGGAGGCTACACCTTC.

This chain joins TRBV5-4 and TRBJ1-6; D possibly corresponds to TRBD1 (5 bases). The V end was cut by 0 bases, the J end by 10 bases, with 14 bases between. Germline CDR1 reads SGHNT; CDR2 reads YYREEE (reference sequence). CDR3 length: 15 residues. The CDR3 loop reads CASSLEWGGLSPLHF. The DNA of the CDR3 is TGTGCCAGCAGCTTGGAATGGGGGGGGTTGTCACCCCTCCACTTT.

This clone was seen more than once but under ten times. The chain links TRBV9 to TRBJ2-5, with a possible D match to TRBD1 (5 bases). V lost 3 bases and J lost 5, with 17 bases in between. The CDR3 covers 15 residues. Germline V gene sequence: CDR1 SGDLS, CDR2 YYNGEE. The CDR3 coding sequence is TGTGCCAGCAGCGACGCCCCCAGGGAAGGGGAGACCCAGTACTTC. This sequence encodes CASSDAPREGETQYF. Full variable domain (rest looked up from reference TRBV9 and TRBJ2-5): DSGVTQTPKHLITATGQRVTLRCSPRSGDLSVYWYQQSLDQGLQFLIQYYNGEERAKGNILERFSAQQFPDLHSELNLSSLELGDSALYFCASSDAPREGETQYFGPGTRLLVL.

The rearrangement links TRBV29-1 to TRBJ2-1; tentatively, D is TRBD1 (6 bases). V lost 2 bases to trimming and J lost 2 bases, with 19 bases between them. The CDR3 is made up of 17 amino acids. CDR1 and CDR2 (germline): SQVTM, ANQGSEA. CDR3 sequence reads: CSVEKLGTKSPYNEQFF. CDR3 sequence (DNA): TGCAGCGTTGAAAAACTGGGGACAAAAAGTCCCTACAATGAGCAGTTCTTC.

This clone was found once. The rearrangement links TRBV5-1 to TRBJ2-3; D remains ambiguous. With 4 bases removed from V and 0 bases from J, the gap between germline ends came to 18 bases. Germline CDR1 and CDR2: SGHRS and YFSETQ. The CDR3 has 17 amino acids. This chain's CDR3 is CASSGGATGASTDTQYF. The CDR3 region has the DNA TGCGCCAGCAGCGGCGGAGCTACGGGTGCTAGCACAGATACGCAGTATTTT.

This chain links TRBV30 with TRBJ2-1; D remains unclear. CDR3 length equals 14 residues. The germline CDR1 and CDR2 sequences are GTSNPN and SVGIG (reference sequence). Trimming took 7 bases from V and 0 from J, leaving 13 bases between them. The CDR3, as DNA: TGTGCCTCCCTCCCCCCGAGCTCCTACAATGAGCAGTTCTTC. Translation: CASLPPSSYNEQFF. Variable domain in full (rest from reference TRBV30 and TRBJ2-1): SQTIHQWPATLVQPVGSPLSLECTVEGTSNPNLYWYRQAAGRGLQLLFYSVGIGQISSEVPQNLSASRPQDRQFILSSKKLLLSDSGFYLCASLPPSSYNEQFFGPGTRLTVL.

V is TRBV7-9 and J is TRBJ2-7; 9 bases line up with TRBD1. This CDR3 has 17 amino acids. V dropped 3 bases and J dropped 1; count of bases not matched to a gene: 10. CDR1 SEHNR and CDR2 FQNEAQ come from the germline V gene (reference sequence). CDR3 coding DNA: TGTGCCAGCAGCTTGACCACGCTCGGGACAGGGTCCTACGAGCAGTACTTC. This encodes CASSLTTLGTGSYEQYF.

This clone was recorded a few times. This chain joins TRBV4-1 and TRBJ1-1; tentatively, D is TRBD1 (6 bases). Looked up from germline, CDR1 is MGHRA and CDR2 is YSYEKL. The CDR3 covers 16 residues. Between the trimmed V and J ends, which lost 3 bases and 3 bases, there was a span of 17 bases. The CDR3 reads CASSQGRDTGHTEAFF. In DNA form, the CDR3 reads TGCGCCAGCAGCCAGGGCCGGGACACGGGTCACACTGAAGCTTTCTTT.

The chain uses TRBV6-1 and TRBJ2-6, with D perhaps TRBD2 (6 bases). Trimming took 8 bases from V and 1 from J, leaving 12 bases between them. CDR1 and CDR2 (germline): MNHNS, SASEGT. The CDR3 contains 15 residues. Written as DNA, the CDR3 is TGTGCCAGCCATCCCGGGACTTCTGGGGCCAACGTCCTGACTTTC. This gives the protein CASHPGTSGANVLTF.

This clone was picked up a small number of times. CDR3 sequence (DNA): TGTGCCAGCAGTTACTTGCAGGGTCTCACTGAAGCTTTCTTT. As protein: CASSYLQGLTEAFF. The rearrangement links TRBV6-5 to TRBJ1-1; a possible D gene is TRBD1 (5 bases). This CDR3 has 14 residues. The germline V and J ends were trimmed by 1 base and 4 bases, with 10 bases remaining between them. The germline gives CDR1 MNHEY, CDR2 SVGAGI.

This clone was observed a single time. The chain employs TRBV12-5 and TRBJ2-6, with D tentatively TRBD1 (5 bases). V lost 3 bases, J lost 0 bases, and 18 bases lay in between. CDR3 length: 19 residues. Germline V CDR1 and CDR2: LGHNT, FRNRAP. The CDR3, as DNA: TGTGCTAGTGGTTTAGACAGACAGTGGGGCGACTCTGGGGCCAACGTCCTGACTTTC. Amino acid sequence: CASGLDRQWGDSGANVLTF.

CDR3 sequence (DNA): TGTGCCAGCAGCTCGGTCTTCACTGAAGCTTTCTTT. Protein sequence: CASSSVFTEAFF. This chain joins TRBV5-8 and TRBJ1-1; D gene uncertain. The V end lost 3 bases, the J end lost 4 bases, and 7 bases lay between the germline ends. Germline-derived CDR1 and CDR2 are SGHTS and YDEGEE. This CDR3 is 12 amino acids long.

Here the CDR3 DNA reads TGCGCCAGCAGCCATAAAGCGTGGCAGGGGAAGGCTGAAGCTTTCTTT. The encoded protein is CASSHKAWQGKAEAFF. This sequence joins TRBV4-1 and TRBJ1-1; a weak D match, TRBD1 (6 bases). The CDR3 consists of 16 residues. Between the trimmed V and J ends, which lost 3 bases and 6 bases, there was a span of 20 bases. Germline lookup yields CDR1 MGHRA and CDR2 YSYEKL.

This clone came up once. The V gene is TRBV2, the J gene TRBJ2-3, with 7 bases matching TRBD1. The CDR3 has 13 amino acids. Germline assignment: CDR1 SNHLY and CDR2 FYNNEI. Losses at the gene ends were 6 bases for V and 4 bases for J; bases not matched to a gene: 4. In DNA, the CDR3 is TGTGCCAGCAGGGTGCAGGGGGCAGATACGCAGTATTTT. Protein sequence: CASRVQGADTQYF.